These T cell receptor beta chains were read from a single sample in a study of T cells after yellow fever vaccination. Via MiXCR, TCRdb re-called the 5' RACE reads, giving one row per CDR3 protein. This table holds about 300,000 distinct CDR3 sequences, 8.7% found once. Material: CD4+ T cells sorted from PBMCs, obtained 5 days after the yellow fever booster vaccination. These receptor sequences come from a young man who received the YFV17D yellow fever vaccine. Each CDR3 is given with its conserved first and last residue. The D gene is left open where the match is weak. Expanded clones are given a class, and other clones once, few, many or no size at all.

cdr3_aa	cdr3_nt	v_call	clone_size	j_call	d_call
CAWRAWDLIHF	TGTGCCTGGCGAGCGTGGGATCTTATCCATTTT	TRBV30	many	TRBJ1-5	-
CASSPYSGAADNTEAFF	TGCGCCAGCAGCCCGTATTCGGGGGCGGCCGACAACACTGAAGCTTTCTTT	TRBV4-3	few	TRBJ1-1	-
CASSWAVSYNEQFF	TGCGCCAGCAGTTGGGCAGTCTCCTACAATGAGCAGTTCTTC	TRBV5-1	-	TRBJ2-1	-
CASSFLAGASTGELFF	TGCGCCAGCAGCTTTCTAGCGGGGGCTTCCACCGGGGAGCTGTTTTTT	TRBV5-1	many	TRBJ2-2	TRBD2
CAWRRDIYTGELFF	TGTGCCTGGAGGCGGGACATCTACACCGGGGAGCTGTTTTTT	TRBV30	-	TRBJ2-2	-
CASRLTGTTGELFF	TGCGCCAGCAGACTTACAGGGACCACCGGGGAGCTGTTTTTT	TRBV5-1	-	TRBJ2-2	-
CASSQDPTVVNEKLFF	TGCGCCAGCAGCCAAGACCCGACAGTTGTTAATGAAAAACTGTTTTTT	TRBV4-1	-	TRBJ1-4	-
CASSLGHRDYEQYF	TGTGCCAGCAGCTTAGGCCACAGGGACTACGAGCAGTACTTC	TRBV7-2	many	TRBJ2-7	-
CASSQRRADGYTF	TGCGCCAGCAGCCAACGCAGGGCAGATGGCTACACCTTC	TRBV4-1	-	TRBJ1-2	-
CASSEYRTGYTF	TGCGCCAGCAGTGAATACAGAACTGGCTACACCTTC	TRBV10-2	few	TRBJ1-2	-
CSAREGTGAQHF	TGCAGTGCTAGAGAAGGGACCGGTGCCCAGCATTTT	TRBV20-1	few	TRBJ1-5	-
CASSERQQNIQYF	TGTGCCAGCAGTGAAAGACAGCAAAACATTCAGTACTTC	TRBV2	-	TRBJ2-4	-
CASRTRHTEAFF	TGTGCCAGCAGAACAAGGCACACTGAAGCTTTCTTT	TRBV28	-	TRBJ1-1	-
CASSLSDTIYEQYF	TGTGCCAGCAGTTTAAGTGACACCATCTACGAGCAGTACTTC	TRBV27	-	TRBJ2-7	-
CASSLGKAGGQTLAYNEQFF	TGCGCCAGCAGCTTGGGGAAAGCGGGGGGGCAAACTCTAGCCTACAATGAGCAGTTCTTC	TRBV5-1	-	TRBJ2-1	TRBD2
CASSQDLGDRDYGYTF	TGCGCCAGCAGCCAAGATCTAGGGGATAGGGACTATGGCTACACCTTC	TRBV4-3	few	TRBJ1-2	-
CSVGRDVGTGELFF	TGCAGCGTTGGCCGGGACGTAGGAACCGGGGAGCTGTTTTTT	TRBV29-1	-	TRBJ2-2	-
CSASYAGGETEYF	TGCAGTGCTAGCTACGCGGGGGGGGAGACCGAGTACTTC	TRBV20-1	once	TRBJ2-5	TRBD2